The 18 T cell receptor beta chains presented below share a single source sample, sequenced in a study (dated by TCRdb to 2014 to 2015). Libraries came from 5' RACE. The sequencer listed for this sample is Illumina MiSeq. In TCRdb, the public reads were trimmed at Q25 with fastp and aligned with MiXCR, with productive beta chains retained. Rows are unified per CDR3 protein, each entry keeping the most common DNA and genes. Recorded for this sample are about 42,000 distinct CDR3 sequences; about 20% of them occurred a single time. Jointly, the top ten make up more than 4% of the sample. Cells that were CD4+CD25+CD127-/low were the ones isolated as Tregs. Sequenced input: Tregs sorted from blood. The origin of the receptors is a female donor with breast cancer.

This clonotype was found many times. The chain uses TRBV4-1 and TRBJ2-6, with D uncertain. This CDR3 is built from 17 residues. Trimming removed 1 base at V and 4 bases at J, with 14 bases between. Germline lookup yields CDR1 MGHRA and CDR2 YSYEKL. For the CDR3, the DNA is TGCGCCAGCAGCCAAGTGCCTTGGGCGGCCGGGGCCAACGTCCTGACTTTC. This codes for CASSQVPWAAGANVLTF.

This clonotype occurred a few times. The V and J genes are TRBV24-1 and TRBJ2-2; TRBD2 matches at 8 bases. Germline V gives CDR1 KGHDR, CDR2 SFDVKD. There are 14 residues in the CDR3. The J segment lost 6 bases and the V segment lost 5 bases, leaving 4 bases of the junction unmatched. CDR3: CATSGTSRAGELFF. Here the CDR3 DNA reads TGTGCCACCAGTGGGACTAGCCGTGCCGGGGAGCTGTTTTTT.

This clonotype was found many times. V and J are TRBV4-1 and TRBJ1-6; no clear D gene. The CDR3 consists of 14 residues. Germline lookup yields CDR1 MGHRA and CDR2 YSYEKL. V lost 4 bases to trimming and J lost 5 bases, with 9 bases between them. The CDR3 sequence: CASSRKSDNSPLHF. CDR3 nucleotide sequence: TGCGCCAGCAGCCGGAAGTCGGATAATTCACCCCTCCACTTT.

This clonotype was counted a single time. One junction end disagrees with the germline gene, perhaps due to a read error. The CDR3 region has the DNA TGTGCCGGCAGTGGGATACTAGTTGGCTACAATGAGCAGTTCTTC. Residues: CAGSGILVGYNEQFF. This chain connects TRBV6-5 to TRBJ2-1, with D maybe TRBD2 (5 bases). The germline V gene encodes CDR1 MNHEY and CDR2 SVGAGI. This CDR3 contains 15 residues.

A note on this clonotype: A much bigger clone sits one base away, suggesting this may be a read error. The chain links TRBV6-5 to TRBJ2-1; TRBD2 agrees at 10 bases. Germline values: CDR1 MNHEY, CDR2 SVGAGI. The CDR3 consists of 15 residues. CDR3 DNA sequence: TGTGCCAGCAGTTGGGGACTAGCGCGCAACAAGGAGCAGTTCTTC. It specifies CASSWGLARNKEQFF.

This clonotype has more than one count but fewer than ten. The chain has TRBV3-1 and TRBJ2-7; 7 positions match TRBD2. Trimming took 5 bases from V and 4 from J; bases not matched to a gene: 8. Germline V gives CDR1 LGHDT, CDR2 YNNKEL (reference sequence). The length of the CDR3 is 14 residues. For the CDR3, the DNA is TGTGCCAGCAGCGCCGGACTAGGAGGATACGAGCAGTACTTC. It yields the protein CASSAGLGGYEQYF.

Turning to this clonotype: A much bigger clone sits one base away, suggesting this may be a read error. The chain is built from TRBV6-2 or TRBV6-3 and TRBJ2-7; 11 bases agree with TRBD2. The CDR3 runs to 14 residues. From germline, CDR1 is MNHEY and CDR2 SVGEGT. CDR3 region: CTSSHRLAGYEQYF. DNA for the CDR3: TGTACCAGCAGTCACAGACTAGCGGGGTACGAGCAGTACTTC.

This clonotype was seen a few times. The genes are TRBV12-3 or TRBV12-4 and TRBJ2-5; D not certain. The V and J ends lost 3 bases and 2 bases respectively, with 7 bases between them. This CDR3 has 13 amino acids. As DNA, the CDR3 is TGTGCCAGCAGTTTCGCCAAGCAAGAGACCCAGTACTTC. Its protein is CASSFAKQETQYF.

The V call is TRBV9, the J call TRBJ2-3; D not resolved. This CDR3 contains 14 residues. Germline V CDR1 and CDR2: SGDLS, YYNGEE. With 0 bases removed from V and 0 bases from J, the gap between germline ends came to 5 bases. CDR3 DNA: TGTGCCAGCAGCGTAGAAGACAGCACAGATACGCAGTATTTT. Protein: CASSVEDSTDTQYF.

This clonotype was recorded at least ten times. V and J are TRBV7-8 and TRBJ2-1; D possibly uses TRBD1 or TRBD2 (6 bases each). Germline V CDR1 and CDR2: SGHVS, FQNEAQ. Trimming stripped 2 bases from V and 4 bases from J, with 21 bases between. The CDR3 runs to 18 residues. The CDR3 here is CASSLFEGEATPYNEQFF. CDR3 bases: TGTGCCAGCAGCTTATTTGAGGGGGAGGCGACACCGTACAATGAGCAGTTCTTC.

This chain links TRBV4-1 with TRBJ1-1, with 12 positions matching TRBD1. The CDR3 totals 17 residues. Looked up from germline, CDR1 is MGHRA and CDR2 is YSYEKL. Germline trimming cut 1 base from V and 4 bases from J; bases unmatched to any gene: 7. CDR3 region: CASSQVRRGQGATEAFF. The CDR3 DNA follows: TGCGCCAGCAGCCAAGTCCGACGGGGACAGGGGGCCACTGAAGCTTTCTTT.

As for this clonotype: With a much larger clone just one base away, this may be a read error. V and J are TRBV6-5 and TRBJ1-2; possibly TRBD1 for D (5 bases). Looked up from germline, CDR1 is MNHEY and CDR2 is SVGAGI. The CDR3 runs to 12 residues. This CDR3 reads CASRVGTYDYTF. In nucleotides, the CDR3 is TGTGCCAGCAGGGTGGGGACCTATGACTACACCTTC.

This clonotype was recorded many times. This rearrangement joins TRBV5-1 to TRBJ2-2; a possible D gene is TRBD1 (6 bases). Germline CDR1 SGHRS, CDR2 YFSETQ. This CDR3 contains 16 residues. Trimming took 0 bases from V and 0 from J, leaving 9 bases between them. DNA for the CDR3: TGCGCCAGCAGCTTGGGACAGGTCGCGAACACCGGGGAGCTGTTTTTT. Residues: CASSLGQVANTGELFF.

Notes on this clonotype: This may be a read error, as it is one base from a much larger clone. The chain has TRBV20-1 and TRBJ1-1; 9 bases agree with TRBD1. Per the germline V gene, CDR1 is DFQATT and CDR2 is SNEGSKA (reference sequence). The CDR3 totals 12 residues. DNA of the CDR3: TGCGGTGCTAGAGGGACAGGGACTGAAGCTTTCTTT. Translation gives CGARGTGTEAFF.

As concerns this clonotype: A much larger clone lies one base from this, so it may be a read error. The V call is TRBV12-3 or TRBV12-4, the J call TRBJ1-1; D ambiguous. CDR3 size: 16 residues. In DNA form, the CDR3 reads TGTGCCAACAGTTTAGGGTCGGGTCGGTGGAACACTGAAGCTTTCTTT. The encoded protein is CANSLGSGRWNTEAFF.

V usage is TRBV27 and J usage is TRBJ2-2; D is tentatively TRBD1 or TRBD2 (5 bases each). From germline, CDR1 is MNHEY and CDR2 SMNVEV (reference sequence). V was clipped by 7 bases and J by 6 bases, with 12 bases between them. This CDR3 is 13 amino acids long. As DNA, the CDR3 is TGTGCCAGCACTCTATTGGGGGCCGGGGAGCTGTTTTTT. Encoded protein: CASTLLGAGELFF.

This clonotype has a count of ten or more. The chain recombines TRBV6-5 with TRBJ1-1, with 8 bases lining up with TRBD1. With V trimmed by 5 bases and J by 1 base, 6 bases remained unmatched. This CDR3 spans 15 amino acids. The V gene's germline CDR1 is MNHEY and CDR2 SVGAGI. The CDR3 DNA sequence: TGTGCCAGCAGTGTAACCGGGACAGGGAACACTGAAGCTTTCTTT. Protein: CASSVTGTGNTEAFF.

CDR3 nucleotide sequence: TGTGCCAGCAGCTCCGGGACCAGGGGGCACAATGAGCAGTTCTTC. Residues: CASSSGTRGHNEQFF. The gene calls are TRBV5-4 and TRBJ2-1, with 8 bases fitting TRBD1. Germline CDR1 reads SGHNT; CDR2 reads YYREEE (reference sequence). The CDR3 is 15 residues long. J was trimmed by 5 bases and V by 3 bases; bases with no gene match: 7.